Each of the 18 T cell receptor beta chains below was sequenced from the same sample in a study of T cell repertoires in cytomegalovirus infection. One entry per CDR3 protein, called by TCRdb with MiXCR from the reads. This table holds about 52,000 distinct CDR3 sequences, about 20% found once. Their antigens remain unidentified. The sample in question was CD8+ T cells from cultured PBMCs, obtained from culture after CMV antigen stimulation. The receptors here all came from a human donor in good health (CMV status not recorded). Some clones in this sample may be carry-over from other donors' samples.

V gene TRBV7-3 combines with J gene TRBJ2-7; 7 bases agree with TRBD1. Germline V gene lookup returns CDR1 SGHTA and CDR2 FQGTGA. CDR3 length: 12 amino acids. The junction had 3 bases not matched to a gene; V was cut back by 5 bases and J by 5 bases. CDR3 sequence reads: CASSTTGNEQYF. The DNA of the CDR3 is TGTGCCAGCAGCACGACAGGGAACGAGCAGTACTTC.

This clonotype was seen a few times. This chain connects TRBV11-2 to TRBJ1-4; D unresolved. Looked up from germline, CDR1 is SGHAT and CDR2 is FQNNGV. The CDR3 length is 15 residues. With 2 bases removed from V and 5 bases from J, the gap between germline ends came to 12 bases. CDR3 nucleotide sequence: TGTGCCAGCAGCTTAAGTCGGAGCTTGAATGAAAAACTGTTTTTT. Encoded protein: CASSLSRSLNEKLFF.

A note on this clonotype: Compared with germline, one end of the junction differs, possibly owing to a read error. The gene calls are TRBV6-2 or TRBV6-3 and TRBJ2-7; possibly TRBD1 for D (6 bases). The CDR3 runs 15 residues. Germline CDR1 and CDR2: MNHEY and SVGEGT. The CDR3 spells CDSRERRDTIYEQYF. As DNA, the CDR3 is TGTGACAGCAGAGAAAGACGGGACACCATCTACGAGCAGTACTTC.

The chain links TRBV4-1 to TRBJ1-6; D possibly corresponds to TRBD1 (6 bases). CDR1 and CDR2 (germline): MGHRA, YSYEKL. The V and J ends lost 0 bases and 9 bases respectively, with 9 bases between them. The CDR3 is 14 residues long. Written as DNA, the CDR3 is TGCGCCAGCAGCCAAGAAGGGGGTGGTTCACCCCTCCACTTT. The encoded protein is CASSQEGGGSPLHF.

This rearrangement joins TRBV2 to TRBJ1-6; D call uncertain. Trimming removed 3 bases at V and 0 bases at J, with 12 bases between. The CDR3 is 17 residues long. Germline assignment: CDR1 SNHLY and CDR2 FYNNEI. CDR3 residues: CASSDRAESSYNSPLHF. The DNA of the CDR3 is TGTGCCAGCAGTGATCGGGCAGAGAGCTCCTATAATTCACCCCTCCACTTT.

This clonotype was seen only a few times. The chain employs TRBV7-6 and TRBJ2-3, with 7 bases matching TRBD1. V lost 0 bases to trimming and J lost 5 bases; unmatched junction nucleotides: 5. CDR3 length: 15 amino acids. Germline V gene data show CDR1 as SGHVS and CDR2 as FNYEAQ. The DNA of the CDR3 is TGTGCCAGCAGCTTAGCTCCCAGGGGGATAGATACGCAGTATTTT. Protein: CASSLAPRGIDTQYF. Based on the CDR3 plus reference TRBV7-6 and TRBJ2-3, the full variable domain is GAGVSQSPRYKVTKRGQDVALRCDPISGHVSLYWYRQALGQGPEFLTYFNYEAQQDKSGLPNDRFSAERPEGSISTLTIQRTEQRDSAMYRCASSLAPRGIDTQYFGPGTRLTVL.

This clonotype occurred a few times. This chain connects TRBV29-1 to TRBJ1-2; 7 nucleotides agree with TRBD1. Germline V gene data show CDR1 as SQVTM and CDR2 as ANQGSEA. V dropped 4 bases and J dropped 8; count of bases not matched to a gene: 13. The CDR3 contains 14 residues. The CDR3 DNA reads as TGCAGCGTTGGTTACACAGGGGATGGCCGGGGCTACACCTTC. Protein: CSVGYTGDGRGYTF.

This chain joins TRBV7-8 and TRBJ1-5; D is undetermined. CDR3 length: 12 residues. Trimming took 4 bases from V and 9 from J, leaving 10 bases between them. CDR1 is SGHVS and CDR2 is FQNEAQ in the germline V gene. The CDR3 nucleotides are TGTGCCAGCAGCTCAGAACCAGGGCCCCAGCATTTT. Amino acids: CASSSEPGPQHF. Complete variable domain (other parts from reference TRBV7-8 and TRBJ1-5): GAGVSQSPRYKVAKRGQDVALRCDPISGHVSLFWYQQALGQGPEFLTYFQNEAQLDKSGLPSDRFFAERPEGSVSTLKIQRTQQEDSAVYLCASSSEPGPQHFGDGTRLSIL.

This chain uses TRBV9 with TRBJ1-1; no clear D. CDR1 and CDR2 from the germline V gene are SGDLS and YYNGEE. Deletions cut 0 bases from V and 2 bases from J, with 8 bases between. The CDR3 is made up of 14 amino acids. CDR3 nucleotide sequence: TGTGCCAGCAGCGTAGGCATGGTCAACACTGAAGCTTTCTTT. Amino acids: CASSVGMVNTEAFF.

The genes are TRBV7-8 and TRBJ2-3; TRBD1 matches 8 bases. Germline CDR1 and CDR2: SGHVS and FQNEAQ. V trimming: 5 bases; J trimming: 4 bases; junction bases outside the gene matches: 11. The CDR3 length is 16 residues. The CDR3 spells CASSPWAGGEPDTQYF. DNA for the CDR3: TGTGCCAGCAGCCCCTGGGCAGGGGGCGAACCAGATACGCAGTATTTT.

This clonotype was detected a few times. The rearrangement links TRBV15 to TRBJ1-3, with D possibly matching TRBD1 (6 bases). The V end was cut by 2 bases, the J end by 0 bases, with 14 bases between. The CDR3 has 17 amino acids. CDR1 and CDR2 from the germline V gene are LNHNV and YYDKDF (reference sequence). The CDR3 is CATSRSKRGISGNTIYF. The CDR3 bases are TGTGCCACCAGCAGATCGAAAAGGGGGATCTCTGGAAACACCATATATTTT. Combining the CDR3 with reference TRBV15 and TRBJ1-3 gives the whole variable domain DAMVIQNPRYQVTQFGKPVTLSCSQTLNHNVMYWYQQKSSQAPKLLFHYYDKDFNNEADTPDNFQSRRPNTSFCFLDIRSPGLGDTAMYLCATSRSKRGISGNTIYFGEGSWLTVV.

About this clonotype: Compared with germline, one end of the junction differs, possibly owing to a read error. The J gene is TRBJ2-7, the V gene TRBV6-2 or TRBV6-3; D gene unclear. This CDR3 is 15 amino acids long. Per the germline V gene, CDR1 is MNHEY and CDR2 is SVGEGT. The CDR3 region is CDSSWPSEAVDEQYF. The CDR3 DNA reads as TGTGACAGCAGTTGGCCCTCGGAAGCTGTGGACGAGCAGTACTTC.

In DNA form, the CDR3 reads TGTGCCAGCAGTTTGGGGAGTCTAAATGAAAAACTGTTTTTT. It translates to CASSLGSLNEKLFF. The J gene is TRBJ1-4, the V gene TRBV12-3 or TRBV12-4; D is unresolved. V shed 3 bases and J shed 5 bases, with 10 bases lying between them. The CDR3 sequence is 14 residues long.

The genes are TRBV28 and TRBJ2-5; 10 positions match TRBD1. The germline V gene encodes CDR1 MDHEN and CDR2 SYDVKM. Germline trimming cut 6 bases from V and 4 bases from J; bases unmatched to any gene: 14. This CDR3 has 17 amino acids. DNA of the CDR3: TGTGCCAGCAGCTACCCGGGACAGGGGTTTTGGGGAGAGACCCAGTACTTC. Protein sequence: CASSYPGQGFWGETQYF.

The rearrangement links TRBV2 to TRBJ2-5; D may be TRBD1 (6 bases). The CDR3 contains 14 residues. Germline CDR1 is SNHLY and CDR2 is FYNNEI. V was clipped by 4 bases and J by 5 bases, with 14 bases between them. The CDR3 region is CASSVEQGDETQYF. DNA for the CDR3: TGTGCCAGCAGTGTGGAACAGGGCGACGAGACCCAGTACTTC.

This clonotype was counted a few times. This sequence joins TRBV18 and TRBJ2-2; no definite D call. Germline V gives CDR1 KGHSH, CDR2 LQKENI. The CDR3 loop spans 14 amino acids. Trimming shortened V by 2 bases and J by 1 base, and 5 bases separated the two germline ends. The CDR3 DNA follows: TGTGCCAGCTCACCAACCCAGAACACCGGGGAGCTGTTTTTT. Translation: CASSPTQNTGELFF.

CDR3 DNA sequence: TGTGCCAGCAGCTTATTAGCTGGGGAGCTGTTTTTT. Translated, it gives CASSLLAGELFF. The J gene is TRBJ2-2, the V gene TRBV7-6; no clear D. Germline CDR1 SGHVS, CDR2 FNYEAQ. The CDR3 consists of 12 residues. V was pared by 2 bases and J by 8 bases, with 6 bases between.

The chain couples TRBV24-1 to TRBJ2-2, with D possibly being TRBD1 (5 bases). Trimming stripped 10 bases from V and 0 bases from J, with 11 bases between. There are 14 residues in the CDR3. In germline, CDR1 is KGHDR, CDR2 SFDVKD. CDR3 protein: CATGPGSNTGELFF. CDR3 DNA: TGTGCCACGGGGCCGGGTTCGAACACCGGGGAGCTGTTTTTT.